This TCR beta chain was profiled in a study of beta chain features in type 1 diabetes. The study's findings and limits: A moderate, significant TCRB CDR3 shortening appeared in type 1 diabetes across four CD4+ subsets.

The CDR3 covers 13 residues. The V and J ends lost 1 base and 5 bases respectively, with 8 bases between them. Germline V lookup: CDR1 SSHAT, CDR2 FNYEAQ (reference sequence). Every bit of the isolated RNA underwent reverse transcription, so sequencing read expressed TCRB transcripts. Measured with immunoSEQ multiplex PCR; TCRdb has only the in-frame clones, and not every one. The profile shows 250,000 to 400,000 clones, 14% of them singletons. With regard to this clone: Its antigen is unidentified.

The source material was central memory CD4+ T cells from blood. The source of this sequence is a young man in good health. V usage is TRBV7-7 and J usage is TRBJ2-5; D gene unclear. In DNA form, the CDR3 reads TGTGCCAGCAGCTTAGAGTTACCCGAGACCCAGTACTTC. It encodes CASSLELPETQYF.